This T cell receptor beta chain is drawn from a study of T cell responses to AZD1222 COVID-19 vaccine (dated by TCRdb to about 2021). Concerning the study at large: AZD1222 recipients with second doses at about 4 weeks or about 12 weeks were pooled, because spike-specific TCR depth and breadth did not differ between schedules. TCR sequencing was performed for approximately 240 trial participants, of whom 207 were given two doses of AZD1222 and around 26 were given two doses of MenACWY control vaccine. Trial participants were enrolled into age subgroups of 18-55, 56-69 and 70-plus years, which contained about 150, 28 and 57 TCR-sequenced participants, respectively. The research as a whole found: Because no day 14 peak-response samples were available, the repertoires could be characterized only after the peak T cell response. Epitopes outside the regions mutated in the B.1.351 and B.1.1.7 variants were reportedly recognized by nearly half of the unique spike-specific TCRs. Spike-specific TCR breadth and depth rose significantly after two AZD1222 doses compared with day 0 and with MenACWY recipients. The whole spike protein was spanned by vaccine-associated CD4 TCRs, and dominant responses were seen in regions 160-218 and 743-854. The 56-69-year group was small, and its depth increase did not reach significance, likely because of low power. Most participants were white British and females outnumbered males, and the authors suggested that clonal diversity may have been underestimated. Conclusions about previously exposed vaccinees were limited because only five to seven AZD1222 recipients were SARS-CoV-2 seropositive at baseline.

Interpreted using the paper, the time point label stands for: baseline before first vaccination. Vaccinee samples were obtained from the UK trials COV001 and COV002, which included a single-blind randomized controlled phase 2/3 trial of AZD1222 (ChAdOx1 nCoV-19) in healthy adults. For TCRbeta chain sequencing, PBMC samples from trial participants were taken at day 0 and at day 28 after the second dose. A note on this clone: No cognate antigen has been identified for it. Base qualities are not at hand, and no much larger clone is one base apart.

The CDR3 regions of human TCRbeta chains were analyzed by immunosequencing. In the source study's methods: TCRs in the repertoires were compared against a reference library of SARS-CoV-2-specific TCRs that had been generated with the MIRA antigen-specificity platform. Breadth meant the fraction of unique TCRs that were SARS-CoV-2-associated, whereas depth meant the fraction of total T cells that were SARS-CoV-2-associated. Each spike-specific TCR was assigned to its reactive spike region and to a CD4 or CD8 class using the MIRA data. Log10-transformed breadth and depth values were compared by one-way ANOVA with Sidak's multiple comparisons tests. TCRdb limited this immuneACCESS table to in-frame rearrangements with V and J called. A share of clones is missing; checked studies link under half to unresolved V genes, and the rest is unexplained. V, J and clone size derive from that table, while D and trimming were established from the DNA sequence. The sample table contains about 60,000 clones; only one count was recorded for over 80% of them. The top ten hold under 8% of the sample.

The CDR3 contains 14 residues, cysteine and phenylalanine counted. Kept here is only the CDR3 DNA, which spans 42 bases and is read in frame from base 1. Sequences ENHRY (CDR1) and SYGVKD (CDR2) are obtained from the germline V gene. V drops 4 bases and J drops 7 bases, leaving 14 bases in between. This chain is built from TRBV10-3 and TRBJ2-1, with the D gene call left open. The material was peripheral blood, obtained on day 0 of AZD1222 vaccination. The TCR originated in an adult in good health. The DNA sequence follows: TGTGCCATCAGTGGGATGGACCTCTCGAATGAGCAGTTCTTC. Protein translation: CAISGMDLSNEQFF.